Listed here are 15 T cell receptor beta chains from one sample, sequenced in a study of T cells after yellow fever vaccination. TCRdb reprocessed the 5' RACE reads via MiXCR and lists one record per CDR3 protein. Counted here are 450,000 to 650,000 distinct CDR3 sequences, 21% occurring once; the ten biggest clones make up roughly 16%. The sample in question was PBMCs, obtained approximately 22 days after the first yellow fever vaccination. These receptors were taken from a man between 18 and 29 years old who received the YFV17D yellow fever vaccine.

This clonotype has just one count. The chain couples TRBV20-1 to TRBJ1-1; the D gene is possibly TRBD1 (6 bases). The CDR3 is made up of 14 amino acids. Trimming took 0 bases from V and 4 from J, leaving 12 bases between them. The V gene's germline CDR1 is DFQATT and CDR2 SNEGSKA (reference sequence). CDR3 residues: CSAREARGGTEAFF. The CDR3 nucleotides read TGCAGTGCTAGAGAAGCCAGGGGTGGCACTGAAGCTTTCTTT.

The chain links TRBV6-5 to TRBJ1-6; D not resolved. The CDR3 has 18 residues. The V end lost 0 bases, the J end lost 0 bases, and 12 bases lay between the germline ends. Looked up from germline, CDR1 is MNHEY and CDR2 is SVGAGI. CDR3 in amino acids: CASSYSSWLRSYNSPLHF. The CDR3 nucleotides are TGTGCCAGCAGTTACTCGTCTTGGCTCCGCTCCTATAATTCACCCCTCCACTTT.

This chain links TRBV7-9 with TRBJ1-2; TRBD1 aligns across 7 bases. After removal of 5 bases from V and 5 bases from J, the junction contained 8 bases not matched to a gene. Germline values: CDR1 SEHNR, CDR2 FQNEAQ (reference sequence). The CDR3 has 14 amino acids. DNA for the CDR3: TGTGCCAGCAGCCCAGGGGGGGTCGAGTATGGCTACACCTTC. It specifies CASSPGGVEYGYTF.

The chain employs TRBV5-1 and TRBJ2-5; D is tentatively TRBD1 or TRBD2 (5 bases each). CDR3 length: 13 residues. V lost 3 bases, J lost 5 bases, and 11 bases lay in between. From germline, CDR1 is SGHRS and CDR2 YFSETQ. The CDR3 is CASSSGTSETQYF. The CDR3 coding sequence is TGCGCCAGCAGCTCCGGGACGTCGGAGACCCAGTACTTC. Filled out from reference TRBV5-1 and TRBJ2-5, the complete variable domain reads KAGVTQTPRYLIKTRGQQVTLSCSPISGHRSVSWYQQTPGQGLQFLFEYFSETQRNKGNFPGRFSGRQFSNSRSEMNVSTLELGDSALYLCASSSGTSETQYFGPGTRLLVL.

The rearrangement joins TRBV5-1 to TRBJ2-7; 10 bases match TRBD1. The CDR3 contains 14 residues. With 3 bases clipped from V and 2 bases from J, the junction kept 2 bases outside the gene matches. Germline-derived CDR1 and CDR2 are SGHRS and YFSETQ. The CDR3 is CASSWGQGTYEQYF. The CDR3 DNA sequence: TGCGCCAGCAGCTGGGGACAGGGGACCTACGAGCAGTACTTC.

This chain links TRBV12-3 or TRBV12-4 with TRBJ2-5; 8 bases map to TRBD2. This CDR3 is 15 amino acids long. V trimming: 2 bases; J trimming: 4 bases; junction bases outside the gene matches: 6. CDR3 nucleotides: TGTGCCAGCAGTTTATCCAACGGGGGGGGAGAGACCCAGTACTTC. Translating gives CASSLSNGGGETQYF.

This sequence joins TRBV7-9 and TRBJ1-1; D gene uncertain. V was pared by 3 bases and J by 1 base, with 6 bases between. The CDR3 length is 13 residues. Germline V gives CDR1 SEHNR, CDR2 FQNEAQ (reference sequence). The CDR3 here is CASSFHPNTEAFF. CDR3 coding DNA: TGTGCCAGCAGCTTCCACCCGAACACTGAAGCTTTCTTT.

The chain is built from TRBV5-4 and TRBJ2-5; D unresolved. The V gene lost 2 bases and the J gene lost 5 bases, with 10 bases spanning the gap. The CDR3 loop spans 13 amino acids. Germline V CDR1 and CDR2: SGHNT, YYREEE (reference sequence). CDR3 coding DNA: TGTGCCAGCAGCTTCGAAGGGATGGAGACCCAGTACTTC. Amino acids: CASSFEGMETQYF.

The genes are TRBV5-1 and TRBJ1-4, with a tentative D call TRBD1 (5 bases). The V gene's germline CDR1 is SGHRS and CDR2 YFSETQ. V lost 0 bases and J 5 bases, leaving 8 bases between the germline ends. The CDR3 has 14 residues. The CDR3 here is CASSLVQGNEKLFF. CDR3 coding DNA: TGCGCCAGCAGCTTGGTGCAGGGAAATGAAAAACTGTTTTTT. Full variable domain (missing parts from reference TRBV5-1 and TRBJ1-4): KAGVTQTPRYLIKTRGQQVTLSCSPISGHRSVSWYQQTPGQGLQFLFEYFSETQRNKGNFPGRFSGRQFSNSRSEMNVSTLELGDSALYLCASSLVQGNEKLFFGSGTQLSVL.

This clonotype turned up a few times. V and J are TRBV6-5 and TRBJ1-1; TRBD1 might be the D (5 bases). V dropped 2 bases and J dropped 9 bases, with 16 bases sitting between them. Germline V gene sequence: CDR1 MNHEY, CDR2 SVGAGI. CDR3 length: 14 amino acids. CDR3 bases: TGTGCCAGCAGTTACGCAGGGAACGTACGGCAAGCTTTCTTT. This gives the protein CASSYAGNVRQAFF.

This sequence joins TRBV5-5 and TRBJ2-7, with D perhaps TRBD1 (6 bases). The CDR3 is 14 residues long. The germline V and J ends were trimmed by 4 bases and 2 bases, with 13 bases remaining between them. CDR1 is SGHKS, CDR2 YYEKEE, per germline (reference sequence). In nucleotides, the CDR3 is TGTGCCAGCAGCCTCCGGACAGACGCCTACGAGCAGTACGTC. Translating gives CASSLRTDAYEQYV.

This clonotype has only a few counts. The chain recombines TRBV18 with TRBJ1-5; no definite D call. The CDR3 consists of 13 residues. Trimming removed 8 bases from V and 0 bases from J, with 8 bases in between. The germline gives CDR1 KGHSH, CDR2 LQKENI. CDR3 sequence: CASLADSNQPQHF. DNA of the CDR3: TGTGCCAGCCTGGCAGATAGCAATCAGCCCCAGCATTTT.

V and J are TRBV20-1 and TRBJ2-3, with D unresolved. The CDR3 is made up of 13 amino acids. Between the trimmed V and J ends, which lost 6 bases and 2 bases, there was a span of 12 bases. Germline loops: CDR1 DFQATT, CDR2 SNEGSKA (reference sequence). Written as DNA, the CDR3 is TGCAGTGCATTAGAAGGGTTCACAGATACGCAGTATTTT. It translates to CSALEGFTDTQYF.

In its sample, this clonotype was seen a few times. The chain links TRBV6-1 to TRBJ1-1; D possibly corresponds to TRBD1 (5 bases). The germline gives CDR1 MNHNS, CDR2 SASEGT. Trimming removed 6 bases from V and 5 bases from J, with 13 bases in between. This CDR3 is 13 amino acids long. The CDR3 loop is CASSAGERTEAFF. For the CDR3, the DNA is TGTGCCAGCAGCGCGGGGGAGAGAACTGAAGCTTTCTTT.

This clonotype was found a few times. The gene calls are TRBV12-3 or TRBV12-4 and TRBJ1-2, with a possible D match to TRBD1 (6 bases). This CDR3 has 13 amino acids. Trimming took 6 bases from V and 6 from J, leaving 14 bases between them. CDR3 nucleotide sequence: TGTGCCAGCAGCCTCTACAGGGAGAATGGCTACACCTTC. The encoded protein is CASSLYRENGYTF.